This T cell receptor (beta chain) was sequenced in a study of cytomegalovirus exposure and HLA in healthy donors. Study context: Counted in an early data release were roughly 81 million unique TCRs from HLA-typed donors. Study conclusions and caveats: Later on, an analysis showed TCR association rates differing by HLA locus, with DRB1 the most and HLA-C the fewest. What a later analysis showed was that several of the most significant clusters appeared linked to common viral pathogens.

In regard to this clone: Its antigen remains unknown.

Vbeta (60) and Jbeta (13) primers were used in the PCR. The assay was immunoSEQ multiplex PCR, and TCRdb's table has in-frame clones only and misses some. The data hold 150,000 to 200,000 clones, with about 77% observed a single time. There are 15 residues in the CDR3. Germline V gene data show CDR1 as SGHTA and CDR2 as FQGNSA. V was shortened by 0 bases and J by 1 base, with 9 bases between the two germline ends. The sample taken for sequencing was PBMCs. The source of this sequence is a woman in her thirties or forties in good health and CMV-seropositive. The chain couples TRBV7-2 to TRBJ1-2; unclear D gene. The CDR3 DNA sequence: TGTGCCAGCAGCTTAGCGCGAGGGCGTAACTATGGCTACACCTTC. Amino acids: CASSLARGRNYGYTF.